This TCR beta chain stems from a study of blood T cell repertoires in COVID-19. Study-wide context: COVID-19 samples collected from the United States, Italy and Spain covered acute and convalescent phases. T cells, B-cell-depleted T cells, or PBMCs supplied cDNA or gDNA.

Source study methods: Estimation of nucleated cell counts relied on the amplification of reference gene primers. Sequencing used immunoSEQ multiplex PCR; TCRdb keeps in-frame clones, though not all of them. The V and J calls and clone size are taken from that table; D and trimming were inferred from the DNA. The profile shows around 50,000 clones, roughly nine tenths of them singletons. Per germline, CDR1 LGHDT and CDR2 YNNKEL (reference sequence). The J segment lost 8 bases and the V segment lost 1 base, leaving 6 bases of the junction unmatched. The CDR3 loop spans 14 amino acids. This clonotype originated in a man aged 55 to 70 with active or convalescent COVID-19. Sequencing used peripheral blood. The chain joins TRBV3-1 (or the pseudogene TRBV3-2) to TRBJ1-2; 8 bases line up with TRBD1. The CDR3 is CASSQVDRDGGYTF. The CDR3 DNA is TGTGCCAGCAGCCAAGTGGACAGGGATGGAGGCTACACCTTC.